This section outlines one TCR beta chain sequence together with its context. What it recognizes is unknown. These data originate in a study of cytomegalovirus exposure and HLA in healthy donors. This CDR3 comprises 14 residues. Germline assignment: CDR1 MDHEN and CDR2 SYDVKM. Trimming removed 6 bases at V and 6 bases at J, with 18 bases between. Profiled with immunoSEQ multiplex PCR; TCRdb holds only in-frame clones, not every one. The top ten hold 1.4% of the sample, which has roughly 130,000 clones, 70% to 90% seen once. Study results and caveats: Within the 100 to 150 validation repertoires, first-cohort TCR clusters tended to co-occur, according to a later analysis.

The sequenced material came from PBMCs. The TCR originated in a woman aged 25-40 years in good health and CMV-seronegative. The chain employs TRBV28 and TRBJ2-7; D might be TRBD2 (6 bases). DNA for the CDR3: TGTGCCAGCAGGTTCGGCGGGGCTAAGGGCGAGCAGTACTTC. Translated: CASRFGGAKGEQYF.